Listed here are 12 T cell receptor beta chains from one sample, sequenced in a study of blood T cell repertoires in COVID-19. The repertoire was sequenced with immunoSEQ multiplex PCR; TCRdb's copy has only in-frame clones and lacks some. This sample has over 200,000 clones, with around 86% found just once. The sequencing input was peripheral blood. These receptors all stem from a human donor in a cohort sampled during active COVID-19.

V is TRBV19 and J is TRBJ1-5; D remains ambiguous. The germline CDR1 and CDR2 sequences are LNHDA and SQIVND (reference sequence). The ends were cut back, 6 bases at V and 1 base at J, with 7 bases in the middle. CDR3 length: 13 amino acids. The CDR3 DNA follows: TGTGCCAGTAGACCCCGGAGCAATCAGCCCCAGCATTTT. Protein sequence: CASRPRSNQPQHF.

The rearrangement links TRBV7-9 to TRBJ1-2; D is uncertain. In germline, CDR1 is SEHNR, CDR2 FQNEAQ (reference sequence). Trimming removed 4 bases at V and 0 bases at J, with 6 bases between. This CDR3 has 13 amino acids. CDR3 region: CASSSGANYGYTF. CDR3 nucleotides: TGTGCCAGCAGCTCCGGAGCTAACTATGGCTACACCTTC.

The rearrangement joins TRBV4-1 to TRBJ2-5; perhaps TRBD2 as D (6 bases). Germline CDR1 reads MGHRA; CDR2 reads YSYEKL. The V end was cut by 3 bases, the J end by 5 bases, with 22 bases between. This CDR3 spans 17 amino acids. CDR3 DNA sequence: TGCGCCAGCAGCCAGGGGCGGGACCTCTCGTATAGGGAGACCCAGTACTTC. Translation gives CASSQGRDLSYRETQYF.

V gene TRBV7-2 combines with J gene TRBJ1-2, with D possibly TRBD1 on 5 matching bases. The CDR3 is 14 residues long. CDR1 and CDR2 from the germline V gene are SGHTA and FQGNSA. Trimming shortened V by 1 base and J by 5 bases, and 11 bases separated the two germline ends. CDR3: CASSLVPQAYGYTF. Here the CDR3 DNA reads TGTGCCAGCAGCTTAGTTCCACAGGCATATGGCTACACCTTC.

This chain links TRBV28 with TRBJ1-6; D is ambiguous. There are 13 residues in the CDR3. Germline V gene sequence: CDR1 MDHEN, CDR2 SYDVKM. V was shortened by 6 bases and J by 7 bases, with 10 bases between the two germline ends. The CDR3, as DNA: TGTGCCAGCAGCAACATGGTGAATTCACCCCTCCACTTT. Protein product: CASSNMVNSPLHF.

This clone was counted a few times. This sequence joins TRBV9 and TRBJ2-7, with D possibly matching TRBD2 (5 bases). Trimming pared 2 bases from V and 3 bases from J, leaving 9 bases between. Germline V gene data show CDR1 as SGDLS and CDR2 as YYNGEE. This CDR3 has 13 amino acids. The CDR3 DNA reads as TGTGCCAGCAGCGTCGATGCGGGCTACGAGCAGTACTTC. It codes for CASSVDAGYEQYF.

V gene TRBV10-3 combines with J gene TRBJ2-7, with 11 nucleotides matching TRBD1. V lost 8 bases to trimming and J lost 3 bases; unmatched junction nucleotides: 9. This CDR3 comprises 15 residues. Per the germline V gene, CDR1 is ENHRY and CDR2 is SYGVKD. The CDR3 sequence is CAISFSGTGGYEQYF. In nucleotides, the CDR3 is TGTGCCATCTCATTCAGCGGGACAGGGGGCTACGAGCAGTACTTC.

This chain joins TRBV2 and TRBJ1-1; D call uncertain. The CDR3 runs to 13 residues. Germline V lookup: CDR1 SNHLY, CDR2 FYNNEI. The ends were cut back, 1 base at V and 2 bases at J, with 5 bases in the middle. The CDR3 nucleotides are TGTGCCAGCAGTGAAGAACAAAACACTGAAGCTTTCTTT. Encoded protein: CASSEEQNTEAFF.

This clone has only one observation. This rearrangement joins TRBV30 to TRBJ1-1, with TRBD1 as a possible D gene (6 bases). The V and J ends lost 5 bases and 1 base respectively, with 17 bases between them. The CDR3 is 15 residues long. CDR1 and CDR2 from the germline V gene are GTSNPN and SVGIG (reference sequence). CDR3 nucleotide sequence: TGTGCCTGGGGGGGCAATCGAGACAGGAACACTGAAGCTTTCTTT. Its translation is CAWGGNRDRNTEAFF.

The chain carries TRBV7-2 and TRBJ2-6; TRBD1 matches at 9 bases. Germline V lookup: CDR1 SGHTA, CDR2 FQGNSA. The CDR3 is made up of 15 amino acids. Trimming cost V 6 bases and J 5 bases; bases outside gene matches: 5. The CDR3 DNA reads TGTGCCAGCAGTCCACAGGGGGCTAGGGCCAACGTCCTGACTTTC. Translated, it gives CASSPQGARANVLTF.

The rearrangement joins TRBV5-1 to TRBJ1-1, with TRBD1 matching 8 bases. V was clipped by 0 bases and J by 5 bases; unmatched bases: 6. The CDR3 length is 15 residues. Germline CDR1 and CDR2: SGHRS and YFSETQ. CDR3 protein: CASSLVSGGETEAFF. The CDR3, as DNA: TGCGCCAGCAGCTTGGTTTCAGGGGGCGAAACTGAAGCTTTCTTT.

The chain joins TRBV3-1 (or the pseudogene TRBV3-2) to TRBJ1-2; 9 positions match TRBD1. With V trimmed by 0 bases and J by 2 bases, 16 bases remained unmatched. CDR3 length: 20 residues. Germline-derived CDR1 and CDR2 are LGHDT and YNNKEL (reference sequence). CDR3 loop: CASSQDYGKHRDRANYGYTF. In nucleotides, the CDR3 is TGTGCCAGCAGCCAAGATTATGGAAAACACCGGGACAGGGCCAACTATGGCTACACCTTC.